The 20 T cell receptor beta chains below come from one sample, sequenced in a study of early T cells in non-severe SARS-CoV-2 infection. TCRdb reprocessed the 5' RACE reads via MiXCR and lists one record per CDR3 protein. Among tens of thousands of distinct CDR3 sequences listed, around 11% were seen once. Sequences were obtained from whole blood. The source of these receptors is an adult who was a healthcare worker with PCR-confirmed SARS-CoV-2 infection or an uninfected control (not recorded which).

This clonotype has ten or more counts. The chain combines TRBV7-2 with TRBJ2-7, with 7 positions matching TRBD1. The junction had 10 bases not matched to a gene; V was cut back by 5 bases and J by 3 bases. The germline gives CDR1 SGHTA, CDR2 FQGNSA. This CDR3 is built from 15 residues. CDR3 sequence (DNA): TGTGCCAGCAGCCCCGGTGGCGCAGGGGGCTACGAGCAGTACTTC. This codes for CASSPGGAGGYEQYF.

This clonotype was seen ten or more times. This sequence joins TRBV29-1 and TRBJ1-4; the match to TRBD1 covers 8 bases. Germline V lookup: CDR1 SQVTM, CDR2 ANQGSEA. V trimming: 2 bases; J trimming: 7 bases; junction bases outside the gene matches: 3. The CDR3 has 13 residues. CDR3 loop: CSVETGGTEKLFF. The CDR3 bases are TGCAGCGTTGAAACAGGGGGTACTGAAAAACTGTTTTTT.

The V call is TRBV6-5, the J call TRBJ2-7; TRBD1 matches at 10 bases. V trimming: 5 bases; J trimming: 3 bases; junction bases outside the gene matches: 4. Germline loops: CDR1 MNHEY, CDR2 SVGAGI. The CDR3 extends over 14 amino acids. The CDR3 region is CASSPGQGLYEQYF. The DNA for the CDR3 is TGTGCCAGCAGTCCGGGACAGGGGCTCTACGAGCAGTACTTC.

This clonotype showed up many times. V gene TRBV5-1 combines with J gene TRBJ2-1; 11 bases map to TRBD2. Per germline, CDR1 SGHRS and CDR2 YFSETQ. V was clipped by 1 base and J by 0 bases; unmatched bases: 0. The CDR3 loop spans 16 amino acids. CDR3 sequence reads: CASSLTSGSSYNEQFF. DNA for the CDR3: TGCGCCAGCAGCTTGACTAGCGGGAGCTCCTACAATGAGCAGTTCTTC.

This clonotype was counted ten times or more. V is TRBV13 and J is TRBJ1-2; the D is unclear. CDR3 length: 14 residues. V lost 2 bases, J lost 2 bases, and 9 bases lay in between. The V gene's germline CDR1 is PRHDT and CDR2 FYEKMQ (reference sequence). CDR3: CASSLNGPNYGYTF. The CDR3 region has the DNA TGTGCCAGCAGCTTAAACGGACCCAACTATGGCTACACCTTC.

This clonotype was picked up many times. This chain joins TRBV29-1 and TRBJ2-6, with unresolved D. The CDR3 is made up of 12 amino acids. The germline CDR1 and CDR2 sequences are SQVTM and ANQGSEA. Trimming stripped 7 bases from V and 1 base from J, with 5 bases between. The CDR3, as DNA: TGCAGCGGCATTTCTGGGGCCAACGTCCTGACTTTC. This sequence encodes CSGISGANVLTF.

This CDR3 reads CASSQTDSNQPQHF. The CDR3 DNA reads as TGTGCCAGCAGCCAGACAGATAGCAATCAGCCCCAGCATTTT. The chain recombines TRBV7-2 with TRBJ1-5, with a tentative D call TRBD1 (5 bases). Germline V lookup: CDR1 SGHTA, CDR2 FQGNSA. The V end lost 5 bases, the J end lost 0 bases, and 8 bases lay between the germline ends. The CDR3 is 14 residues long.

This rearrangement joins TRBV2 to TRBJ2-3, with 8 nucleotides matching TRBD2. CDR3 length: 14 residues. The V segment lost 6 bases and the J segment 1 base; nucleotides outside the gene matches: 3. Germline lookup yields CDR1 SNHLY and CDR2 FYNNEI. CDR3 in amino acids: CASRATSGTDTQYF. In DNA form, the CDR3 reads TGTGCCAGCAGAGCGACTAGCGGCACAGATACGCAGTATTTT.

In its sample, this clonotype was seen a few times. The genes are TRBV3-1 and TRBJ1-1; tentatively, D is TRBD1 (5 bases). V was trimmed by 4 bases and J by 6 bases, leaving 15 bases between them. The length of the CDR3 is 14 residues. Germline V gene sequence: CDR1 LGHDT, CDR2 YNNKEL (reference sequence). The CDR3 DNA is TGTGCCAGCAGCCTTGGGACCGTCCCTCCTGAAGCTTTCTTT. It is translated as CASSLGTVPPEAFF. Combining the CDR3 with reference TRBV3-1 and TRBJ1-1 gives the whole variable domain DTAVSQTPKYLVTQMGNDKSIKCEQNLGHDTMYWYKQDSKKFLKIMFSYNNKELIINETVPNRFSPKSPDKAHLNLHINSLELGDSAVYFCASSLGTVPPEAFFGQGTRLTVV.

This clonotype was observed a few times. This chain joins TRBV7-9 and TRBJ2-7; 8 positions agree with TRBD1. V gave up 6 bases and J gave up 4 bases; unmatched junction bases: 8. The CDR3 is made up of 14 amino acids. CDR1 is SEHNR, CDR2 FQNEAQ, per germline (reference sequence). CDR3 nucleotides: TGTGCCAGCAGTCTCGACAGGGGTGGTTACGAGCAGTACTTC. Its translation: CASSLDRGGYEQYF.

This clonotype has just a few counts. This sequence joins TRBV3-1 and TRBJ1-5, with unresolved D. V lost 1 base and J 4 bases, leaving 14 bases between the germline ends. This CDR3 is built from 16 residues. Germline CDR1 LGHDT, CDR2 YNNKEL (reference sequence). Here the CDR3 DNA reads TGTGCCAGCAGCCAAGGTTGGGGAGGTGGGAATCAGCCCCAGCATTTT. Translated, it gives CASSQGWGGGNQPQHF.

This clonotype was detected ten times or more. The chain uses TRBV6-5 and TRBJ2-5, with D tentatively TRBD2 (6 bases). V lost 5 bases and J lost 4, with 14 bases in between. Germline V CDR1 and CDR2: MNHEY, SVGAGI. The CDR3 is 14 residues long. The chain's CDR3 is CASSRDLAGETQYF. CDR3 in DNA: TGTGCCAGCAGTCGGGACTTAGCAGGAGAGACCCAGTACTTC.

This clonotype was seen more than once but under ten times. The chain combines TRBV5-5 with TRBJ2-5, with 11 bases matching TRBD2. CDR1 is SGHKS, CDR2 YYEKEE, per germline (reference sequence). The V gene end was trimmed by 6 bases and the J gene end by 4 bases; junction bases not matched to a gene: 5. This CDR3 comprises 14 residues. The CDR3 reads CASNLLAGVETQYF. The CDR3 bases are TGTGCCAGCAACTTACTAGCGGGAGTAGAGACCCAGTACTTC.

This clonotype was seen at least ten times. This sequence joins TRBV20-1 and TRBJ2-3, with D possibly called TRBD1 or TRBD2 (7 bases each). Deletions cut 6 bases from V and 4 bases from J, with 17 bases between. This CDR3 spans 14 amino acids. Germline assignment: CDR1 DFQATT and CDR2 SNEGSKA (reference sequence). Here the CDR3 DNA reads TGCAGTGCAAGGGGGCGGGAGACGTCAGATACGCAGTATTTT. Encoded protein: CSARGRETSDTQYF.

The table lists this clonotype with a few counts. The J gene is TRBJ2-3, the V gene TRBV6-6; 10 nucleotides line up with TRBD1. In germline, CDR1 is MNHNY, CDR2 SVGAGI (reference sequence). The CDR3 runs 15 residues. After removal of 2 bases from V and 11 bases from J, the junction contained 10 bases not matched to a gene. CDR3 in DNA: TGTGCCAGCAGTTACGCTGTTGGGACAGGGGAAGGGCAGTATTTT. This codes for CASSYAVGTGEGQYF.

The table lists this clonotype with many counts. The rearrangement links TRBV3-1 to TRBJ2-1; D call uncertain. Trimming took off 4 bases at V and 10 bases at J, with 14 bases between the two ends. CDR1 and CDR2 (germline): LGHDT, YNNKEL (reference sequence). This CDR3 region has 13 residues. CDR3: CASSLSRLGEQFF. The CDR3 DNA is TGTGCCAGCAGCCTATCCCGCCTTGGGGAGCAGTTCTTC.

The table lists this clonotype with a few counts. This chain joins TRBV19 and TRBJ1-5; a weak D match, TRBD1 (5 bases). The CDR3 length is 12 residues. The V gene lost 4 bases and the J gene lost 4 bases, with 5 bases spanning the gap. Germline CDR1 reads LNHDA; CDR2 reads SQIVND (reference sequence). CDR3 amino acids: CASSTGNQPQHF. CDR3 DNA sequence: TGTGCCAGTAGTACAGGGAATCAGCCCCAGCATTTT.

This clonotype was observed at least ten times. This rearrangement joins TRBV5-1 to TRBJ1-1; tentative D call: TRBD1 (6 bases). This CDR3 is built from 14 residues. V was clipped by 1 base and J by 5 bases, with 12 bases between them. Germline lookup yields CDR1 SGHRS and CDR2 YFSETQ. CDR3 residues: CASSLSQGTTEAFF. CDR3 bases: TGCGCCAGCAGCTTGTCACAGGGAACGACTGAAGCTTTCTTT.

The chain has TRBV28 and TRBJ2-7; D is possibly TRBD1 or TRBD2 (5 bases each). The germline V gene encodes CDR1 MDHEN and CDR2 SYDVKM. The V gene lost 6 bases and the J gene lost 5 bases, with 11 bases spanning the gap. The CDR3 has 12 residues. The CDR3 reads CASRSGTHEQYF. The CDR3 bases are TGTGCCAGCAGGTCCGGGACCCACGAGCAGTACTTC.

This clonotype appeared a single time. This chain connects TRBV3-1 to TRBJ2-7; 7 nucleotides align to TRBD1. J lost 3 bases, V lost 0 bases, and 5 bases had no gene match. This CDR3 spans 15 amino acids. Per germline, CDR1 LGHDT and CDR2 YNNKEL (reference sequence). CDR3 in DNA: TGTGCCAGCAGCCAAGAGTTCGGGACAGTCTACGAGCAGTACTTC. Translating gives CASSQEFGTVYEQYF.